Listed here are 8 T cell receptor beta chains from one sample, sequenced in a study of CD8 T cells in Susac syndrome. A quantity of about 0.45 to 1 ug RNA underwent reverse transcription using random hexamers. TCRdb reanalysed the immunoSEQ multiplex PCR reads using MiXCR and keeps one entry per CDR3 protein. Here the sample spans about 200,000 distinct CDR3 sequences, roughly 96% being singletons. Sequenced sample: CD4+ T cells from PBMCs. The receptors originated from a human donor in good health.

The chain couples TRBV19 to TRBJ2-1; tentative D call: TRBD2 (6 bases). The V gene's germline CDR1 is LNHDA and CDR2 SQIVND (reference sequence). V was pared by 4 bases and J by 7 bases, with 17 bases between. The CDR3 totals 15 residues. CDR3: CASSTLEGRWNEQFF. CDR3 in DNA: TGTGCCAGTAGTACCCTCGAGGGGAGGTGGAATGAGCAGTTCTTC.

This rearrangement joins TRBV29-1 to TRBJ2-7, with D tentatively TRBD1 (6 bases). The germline V gene encodes CDR1 SQVTM and CDR2 ANQGSEA. Trimming left V 5 bases short and J 1 base short, with 15 bases between. This CDR3 spans 14 amino acids. CDR3 sequence: CSVPQIQGSYEQYV. CDR3 in DNA: TGCAGCGTTCCACAAATTCAGGGGTCCTACGAGCAGTACGTC.

Comment on this clonotype: One end of the junction is discordant with germline, which a read error may explain. This rearrangement joins TRBV20-1 to TRBJ2-5; D is unresolved. This CDR3 comprises 17 residues. The germline V gene encodes CDR1 DFQATT and CDR2 SNEGSKA (reference sequence). CDR3 bases: TGCAGCGCTAGGCATGATGCTAGACCCGACGTTCAAGAGACCCAGTACTTC. Protein sequence: CSARHDARPDVQETQYF.

This chain links TRBV29-1 with TRBJ2-3; 7 nucleotides match TRBD1. Trimming removed 8 bases from V and 1 base from J; junction bases left unmatched: 3. The CDR3 consists of 12 residues. In germline, CDR1 is SQVTM, CDR2 ANQGSEA. The CDR3 loop is CSYGQGTDTQYF. The CDR3 DNA sequence: TGCAGCTATGGACAGGGCACAGATACGCAGTATTTT.

This clonotype was observed once. The V call is TRBV12-3 or TRBV12-4, the J call TRBJ1-6; TRBD1 aligns across 10 bases. The J segment lost 5 bases and the V segment lost 3 bases, leaving 4 bases of the junction unmatched. The CDR3 consists of 16 residues. Written as DNA, the CDR3 is TGTGCCAGCAGTTTCTCCGGGACAGGGGATAATTCACCCCTCCACTTT. Amino acid sequence: CASSFSGTGDNSPLHF.

The V gene is TRBV29-1, the J gene TRBJ2-2; D is unclear. CDR1 is SQVTM and CDR2 is ANQGSEA in the germline V gene. Trimming left V 0 bases short and J 1 base short, with 12 bases between. This CDR3 is built from 16 residues. DNA for the CDR3: TGCAGCGTTGAAGAGAGGTCCGCTTTGAACACCGGGGAGCTGTTTTTT. Translating gives CSVEERSALNTGELFF.

V usage is TRBV29-1 and J usage is TRBJ1-5; D is uncertain. The CDR3 totals 12 residues. V lost 6 bases to trimming and J lost 5 bases, with 11 bases between them. Germline V gives CDR1 SQVTM, CDR2 ANQGSEA. The CDR3 region is CSVQAPDQPQHF. CDR3 sequence (DNA): TGCAGCGTGCAAGCCCCCGATCAGCCCCAGCATTTT.

The rearrangement links TRBV12-3 or TRBV12-4 to TRBJ1-5; 9 bases fit TRBD1. There are 13 residues in the CDR3. J lost 5 bases, V lost 5 bases, and 1 base had no gene match. The CDR3 DNA sequence: TGTGCCAGCAGTCGGACAGGGGATCAGCCCCAGCATTTT. Its protein product is CASSRTGDQPQHF.